This T cell receptor beta chain stems from a study of OX40 agonist ivuxolimab in advanced cancers. On the study more broadly: Patients' therapy was ivuxolimab, an antibody that acts as an agonist of OX40 (CD134). It was permissible to have had prior anti-PD-1, anti-PD-L1 or anti-CTLA-4 therapy, and 40% had some. Partial responses were recorded for three patients, including one with hepatocellular carcinoma and two with cutaneous melanoma. Study-wide findings and caveats: Clonal expansion in partial responders at 0.1-3.0 mg/kg ranked among the lowest.

Data came from immunoSEQ multiplex PCR; TCRdb stores just in-frame clones and leaves some out. The table includes roughly 53,000 clones, about nine tenths detected once. Of note for this clone: As yet, its antigen is unknown.

Looked up from germline, CDR1 is MRHNA and CDR2 is SNTAGT. Germline trimming cut 6 bases from V and 8 bases from J; bases unmatched to any gene: 7. The CDR3 contains 14 residues. Material: CD4+ or CD8+ T cells sorted from blood, obtained in a trial of the OX40 agonist ivuxolimab. This TCR derives from an adult with an advanced solid tumor such as melanoma, head and neck, liver or kidney cancer. The chain links TRBV6-4 to TRBJ1-2; 12 bases fit TRBD1. The CDR3 sequence is CASSVGQGALGYTF. The CDR3, as DNA: TGTGCCAGCAGCGTGGGACAGGGGGCATTGGGCTACACCTTC.